This TCR beta chain was observed in a study of T cell responses to AZD1222 COVID-19 vaccine. CDR3 length equals 15 residues. The junction had 5 bases not matched to a gene; V was cut back by 3 bases and J by 6 bases. Per the germline V gene, CDR1 is LNHDA and CDR2 is SQIVND (reference sequence). Libraries were prepared by immunoSEQ multiplex PCR; TCRdb keeps only in-frame clonotypes and omits some of them. The sample has 65,000 to 90,000 clones; about 91% are singletons. The sequenced sample was peripheral blood, obtained on day 0 of AZD1222 vaccination. The source is an adult in good health. The V gene is TRBV19, the J gene TRBJ1-3, with 10 bases lining up with TRBD1. The CDR3 DNA reads TGTGCCAGTAGTATGATGACAGGGGGCGAAAACACCATATATTTT. Protein product: CASSMMTGGENTIYF.